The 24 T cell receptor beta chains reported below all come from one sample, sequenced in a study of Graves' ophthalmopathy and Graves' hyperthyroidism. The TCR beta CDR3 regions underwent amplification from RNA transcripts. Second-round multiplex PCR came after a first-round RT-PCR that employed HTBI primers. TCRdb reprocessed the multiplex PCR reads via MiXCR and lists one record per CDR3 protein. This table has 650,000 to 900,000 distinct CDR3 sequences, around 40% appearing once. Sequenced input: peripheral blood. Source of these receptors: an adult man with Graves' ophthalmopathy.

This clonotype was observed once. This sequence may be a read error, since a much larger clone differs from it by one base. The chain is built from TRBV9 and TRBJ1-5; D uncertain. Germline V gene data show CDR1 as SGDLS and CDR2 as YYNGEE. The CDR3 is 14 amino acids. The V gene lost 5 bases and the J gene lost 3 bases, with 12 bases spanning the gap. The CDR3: CASSFSGYNQPQHF. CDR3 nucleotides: TGTGCCAGCAGTTTCTCGGGCTACAATCAGCCCCAGCATTTT.

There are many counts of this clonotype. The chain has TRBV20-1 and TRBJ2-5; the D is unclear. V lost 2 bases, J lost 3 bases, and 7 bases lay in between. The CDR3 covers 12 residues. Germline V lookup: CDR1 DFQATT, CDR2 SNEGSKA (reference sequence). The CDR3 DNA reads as TGCAGTGCTAGAAGTCAGAAAGAGACCCAGTACTTC. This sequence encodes CSARSQKETQYF.

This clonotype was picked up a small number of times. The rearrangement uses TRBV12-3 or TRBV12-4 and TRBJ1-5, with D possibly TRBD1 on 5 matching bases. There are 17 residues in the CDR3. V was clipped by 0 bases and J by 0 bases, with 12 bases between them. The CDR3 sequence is CASSLALTDYSNQPQHF. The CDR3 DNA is TGTGCCAGCAGTTTAGCGTTGACAGATTATAGCAATCAGCCCCAGCATTTT.

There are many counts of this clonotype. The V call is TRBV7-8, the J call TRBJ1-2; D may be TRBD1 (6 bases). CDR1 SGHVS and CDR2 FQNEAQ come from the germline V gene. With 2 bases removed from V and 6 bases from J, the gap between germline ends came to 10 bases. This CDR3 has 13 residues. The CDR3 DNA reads TGTGCCAGCAGCTTACCGGGGGCGGATGGCTACACCTTC. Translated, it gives CASSLPGADGYTF. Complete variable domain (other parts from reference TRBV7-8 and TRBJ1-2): GAGVSQSPRYKVAKRGQDVALRCDPISGHVSLFWYQQALGQGPEFLTYFQNEAQLDKSGLPSDRFFAERPEGSVSTLKIQRTQQEDSAVYLCASSLPGADGYTFGSGTRLTVV.

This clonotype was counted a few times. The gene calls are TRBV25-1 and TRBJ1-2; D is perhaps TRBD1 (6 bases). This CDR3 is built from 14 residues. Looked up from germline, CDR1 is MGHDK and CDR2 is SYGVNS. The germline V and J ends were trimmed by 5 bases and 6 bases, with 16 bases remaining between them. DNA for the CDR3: TGTGCCAGCAGTTTCCAGGGCAGGGGACATGGCTACACCTTC. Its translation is CASSFQGRGHGYTF.

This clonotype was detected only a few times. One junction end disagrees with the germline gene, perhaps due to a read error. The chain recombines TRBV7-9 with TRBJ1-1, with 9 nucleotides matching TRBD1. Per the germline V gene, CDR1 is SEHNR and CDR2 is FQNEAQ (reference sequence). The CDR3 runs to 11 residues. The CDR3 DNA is TGCGCCAGCAGCCTAGACAGGGGGGCTTTCTTT. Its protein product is CASSLDRGAFF.

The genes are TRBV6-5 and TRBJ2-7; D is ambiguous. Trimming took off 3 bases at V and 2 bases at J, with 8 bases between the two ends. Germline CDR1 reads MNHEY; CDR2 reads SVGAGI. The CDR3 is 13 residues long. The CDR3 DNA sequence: TGTGCCAGCAGTTATCGGCAGCCCTACGAGCAGTACTTC. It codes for CASSYRQPYEQYF.

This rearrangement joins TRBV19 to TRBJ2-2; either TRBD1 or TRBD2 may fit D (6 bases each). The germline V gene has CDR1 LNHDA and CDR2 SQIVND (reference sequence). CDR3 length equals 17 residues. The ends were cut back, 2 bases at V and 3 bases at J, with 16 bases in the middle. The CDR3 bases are TGTGCCAGTAGTATAAGGGGGGCGGGAAGACACACCGGGGAGCTGTTTTTT. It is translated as CASSIRGAGRHTGELFF.

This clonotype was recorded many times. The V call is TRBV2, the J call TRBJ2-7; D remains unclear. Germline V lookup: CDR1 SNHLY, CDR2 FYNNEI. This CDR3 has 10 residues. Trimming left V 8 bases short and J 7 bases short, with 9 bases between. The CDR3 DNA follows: TGTGCCAGCTCGATAGGGGAGCAGTACTTC. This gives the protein CASSIGEQYF.

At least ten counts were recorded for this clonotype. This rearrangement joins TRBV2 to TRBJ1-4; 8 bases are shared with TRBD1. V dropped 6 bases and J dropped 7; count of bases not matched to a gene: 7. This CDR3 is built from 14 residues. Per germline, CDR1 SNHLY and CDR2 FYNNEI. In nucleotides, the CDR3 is TGTGCCAGCAGCCCTGACAGGGGCGCTGAAAAACTGTTTTTT. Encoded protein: CASSPDRGAEKLFF. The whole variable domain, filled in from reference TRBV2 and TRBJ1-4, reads EPEVTQTPSHQVTQMGQEVILRCVPISNHLYFYWYRQILGQKVEFLVSFYNNEISEKSEIFDDQFSVERPDGSNFTLKIRSTKLEDSAMYFCASSPDRGAEKLFFGSGTQLSVL.

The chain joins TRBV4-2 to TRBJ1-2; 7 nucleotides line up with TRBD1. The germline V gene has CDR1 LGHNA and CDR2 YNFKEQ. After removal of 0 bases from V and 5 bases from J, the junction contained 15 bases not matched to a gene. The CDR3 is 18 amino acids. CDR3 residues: CASSQDHRTGSHWYGYTF. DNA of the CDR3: TGTGCCAGCAGCCAAGATCATAGGACAGGCAGCCATTGGTATGGCTACACCTTC.

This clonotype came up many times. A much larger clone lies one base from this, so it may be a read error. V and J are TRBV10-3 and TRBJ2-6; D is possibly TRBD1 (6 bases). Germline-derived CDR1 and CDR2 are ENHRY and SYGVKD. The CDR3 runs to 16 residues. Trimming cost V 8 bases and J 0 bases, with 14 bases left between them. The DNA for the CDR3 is TGTGCCATCGGCGACAGGCCGCGCTCTGGGGCCAACGTCCTGACTTTC. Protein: CAIGDRPRSGANVLTF.

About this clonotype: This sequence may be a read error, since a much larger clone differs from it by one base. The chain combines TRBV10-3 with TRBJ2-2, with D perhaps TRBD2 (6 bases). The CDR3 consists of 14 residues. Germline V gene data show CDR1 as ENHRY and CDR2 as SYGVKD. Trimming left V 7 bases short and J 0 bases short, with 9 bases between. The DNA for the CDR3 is TGTGCCATCAAGGGAGGACCGAACACCGGGGAGCTGTTTTTT. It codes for CAIKGGPNTGELFF.

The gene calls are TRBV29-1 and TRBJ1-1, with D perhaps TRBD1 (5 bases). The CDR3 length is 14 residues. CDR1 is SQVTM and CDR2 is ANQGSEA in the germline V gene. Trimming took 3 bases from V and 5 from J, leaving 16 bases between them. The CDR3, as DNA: TGCAGCGTTGAGTCTAAACCAGGGAGGACTGAAGCTTTCTTT. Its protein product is CSVESKPGRTEAFF.

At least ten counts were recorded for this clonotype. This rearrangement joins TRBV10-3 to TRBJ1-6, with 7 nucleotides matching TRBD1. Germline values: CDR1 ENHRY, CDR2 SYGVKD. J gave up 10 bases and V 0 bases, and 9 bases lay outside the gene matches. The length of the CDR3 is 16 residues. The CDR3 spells CAISESRGQRGSPLHF. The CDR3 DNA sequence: TGTGCCATCAGTGAGTCGAGGGGGCAGAGGGGCTCACCCCTCCACTTT.

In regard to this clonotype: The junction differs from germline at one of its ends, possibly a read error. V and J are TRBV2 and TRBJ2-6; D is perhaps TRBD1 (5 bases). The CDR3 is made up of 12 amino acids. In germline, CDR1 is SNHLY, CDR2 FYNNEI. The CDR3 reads CAGRAGANVLTF. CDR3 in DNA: TGTGCCGGCAGGGCTGGGGCCAACGTCCTGACTTTC. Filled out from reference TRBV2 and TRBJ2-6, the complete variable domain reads EPEVTQTPSHQVTQMGQEVILRCVPISNHLYFYWYRQILGQKVEFLVSFYNNEISEKSEIFDDQFSVERPDGSNFTLKIRSTKLEDSAMYFCAGRAGANVLTFGAGSRLTVL.

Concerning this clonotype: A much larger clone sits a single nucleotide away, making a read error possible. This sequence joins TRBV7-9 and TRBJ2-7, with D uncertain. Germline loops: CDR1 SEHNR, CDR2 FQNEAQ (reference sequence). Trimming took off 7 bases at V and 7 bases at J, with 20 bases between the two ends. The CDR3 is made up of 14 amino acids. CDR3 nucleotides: TGTGCCAGCACCACTCCGCGCCCCGGGCTGGAGCAGTACTTC. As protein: CASTTPRPGLEQYF.

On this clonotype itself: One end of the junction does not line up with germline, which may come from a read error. CDR3 sequence reads: CASSESAGYQPQHF. The CDR3 coding sequence is TGTGCCAGCAGTGAATCGGCAGGGTATCAGCCCCAGCATTTT. The chain joins TRBV24-1 to TRBJ1-5; weak D call: TRBD1 (5 bases). The CDR3 contains 14 residues. The germline gives CDR1 KGHDR, CDR2 SFDVKD.

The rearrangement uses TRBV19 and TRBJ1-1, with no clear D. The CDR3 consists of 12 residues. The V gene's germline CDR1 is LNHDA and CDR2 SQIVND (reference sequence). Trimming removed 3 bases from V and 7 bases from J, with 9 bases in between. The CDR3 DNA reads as TGTGCCAGTAGTATGTGGGGTGATGAAGCTTTCTTT. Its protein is CASSMWGDEAFF.

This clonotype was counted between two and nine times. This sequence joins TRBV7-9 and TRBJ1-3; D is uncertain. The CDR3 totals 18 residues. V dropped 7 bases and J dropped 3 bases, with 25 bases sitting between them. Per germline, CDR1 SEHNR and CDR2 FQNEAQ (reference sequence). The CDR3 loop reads CASTSLGPRPGGGNTIYF. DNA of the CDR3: TGTGCCAGCACCTCCTTGGGCCCCCGGCCAGGTGGTGGAAACACCATATATTTT.

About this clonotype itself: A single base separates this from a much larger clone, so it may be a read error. The CDR3 coding sequence is TGTGCCAGCAGTGAAGTTGGGCGGGAGCCACCCCTCCACTTT. Translation gives CASSEVGREPPLHF. V and J are TRBV2 and TRBJ1-6, with D unclear. The V end lost 1 base, the J end lost 11 bases, and 12 bases lay between the germline ends. This CDR3 is built from 14 residues. Per germline, CDR1 SNHLY and CDR2 FYNNEI. Together with reference TRBV2 and TRBJ1-6, the CDR3 gives the full variable domain: EPEVTQTPSHQVTQMGQEVILRCVPISNHLYFYWYRQILGQKVEFLVSFYNNEISEKSEIFDDQFSVERPDGSNFTLKIRSTKLEDSAMYFCASSEVGREPPLHFGNGTRLTVT.

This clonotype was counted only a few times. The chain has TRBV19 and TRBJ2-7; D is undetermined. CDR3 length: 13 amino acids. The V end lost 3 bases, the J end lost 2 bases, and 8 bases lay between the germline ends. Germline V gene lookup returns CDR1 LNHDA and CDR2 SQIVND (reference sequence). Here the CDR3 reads CASSISTAYEQYF. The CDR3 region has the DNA TGTGCCAGTAGTATCAGCACAGCCTACGAGCAGTACTTC.

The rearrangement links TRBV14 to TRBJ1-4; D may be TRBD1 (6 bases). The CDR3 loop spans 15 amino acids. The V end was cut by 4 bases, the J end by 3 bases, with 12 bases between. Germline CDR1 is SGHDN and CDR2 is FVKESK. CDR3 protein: CASSLTGMPNEKLFF. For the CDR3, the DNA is TGTGCCAGCAGCCTTACAGGGATGCCTAATGAAAAACTGTTTTTT.

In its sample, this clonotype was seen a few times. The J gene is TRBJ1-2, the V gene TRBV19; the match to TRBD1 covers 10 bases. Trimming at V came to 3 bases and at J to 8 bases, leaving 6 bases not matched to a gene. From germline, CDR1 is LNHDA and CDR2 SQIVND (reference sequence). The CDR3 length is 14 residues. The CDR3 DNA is TGTGCCAGTAGTATGGGACAGGGGACCCACGGCTACACCTTC. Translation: CASSMGQGTHGYTF. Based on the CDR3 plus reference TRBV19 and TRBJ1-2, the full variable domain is DGGITQSPKYLFRKEGQNVTLSCEQNLNHDAMYWYRQDPGQGLRLIYYSQIVNDFQKGDIAEGYSVSREKKESFPLTVTSAQKNPTAFYLCASSMGQGTHGYTFGSGTRLTVV.